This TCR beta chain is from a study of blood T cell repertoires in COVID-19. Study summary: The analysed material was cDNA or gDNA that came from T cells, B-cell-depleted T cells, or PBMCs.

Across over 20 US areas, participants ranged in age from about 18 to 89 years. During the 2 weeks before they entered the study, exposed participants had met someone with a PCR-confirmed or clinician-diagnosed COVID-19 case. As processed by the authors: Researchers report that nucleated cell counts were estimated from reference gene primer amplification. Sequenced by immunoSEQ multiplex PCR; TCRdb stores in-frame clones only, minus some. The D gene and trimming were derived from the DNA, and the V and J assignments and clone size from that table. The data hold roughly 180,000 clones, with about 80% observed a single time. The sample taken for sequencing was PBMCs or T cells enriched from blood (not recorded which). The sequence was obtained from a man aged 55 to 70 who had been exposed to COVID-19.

CDR3 sequence: CASSFLGQNSPLHF. Written as DNA, the CDR3 is TGTGCCAGCAGCTTCCTGGGACAGAATTCACCCCTCCACTTT. J is TRBJ1-6 and V is TRBV7-9; TRBD1 matches at 7 bases. The CDR3 loop spans 14 amino acids. CDR1 and CDR2 from the germline V gene are SEHNR and FQNEAQ (reference sequence). V dropped 3 bases and J dropped 7; count of bases not matched to a gene: 3.